A selection of T cell receptor beta chains follows, all from one sample in a study of T cell responses to AZD1222 COVID-19 vaccine. Clones were read by immunoSEQ multiplex PCR, and TCRdb kept only the in-frame ones, dropping some. The sample contains approximately 130,000 clones, approximately 88% of which appear only once. The sequencing here drew on peripheral blood, taken on day 0 of AZD1222 vaccination. These receptors were obtained from an adult in good health. The CDR3 runs from the conserved cysteine through the conserved F or W. Each record gives: J gene, V gene, D gene, clone size, CDR3 DNA, CDR3 protein. The D gene is left open where the match is weak. A clone size is listed for some rows: how often the clone was seen (once, few, many), or a class if it is expanded.

j_gene: TRBJ1-3
v_gene: TRBV11-2
d_gene: TRBD1
abundance: NA
CDR3nt: TGTGCCAGCAGCTTGAGACAGGGGTCTTCTGGAAACACCATATATTTT
CDR3aa: CASSLRQGSSGNTIYF

j_gene: TRBJ1-1
v_gene: TRBV4-3
d_gene: NA
abundance: NA
CDR3nt: TGCGCCAGCAGCCAAGCCTACAGTGTTCGGGGGAACACTGAAGCTTTCTTT
CDR3aa: CASSQAYSVRGNTEAFF

j_gene: TRBJ1-1
v_gene: TRBV18
d_gene: NA
abundance: NA
CDR3nt: TGTGCCAGCTCCCCGCCGGGAGGGACGAACACTGAAGCTTTCTTT
CDR3aa: CASSPPGGTNTEAFF

j_gene: TRBJ1-6
v_gene: TRBV2
d_gene: NA
abundance: NA
CDR3nt: TGTGCCAGCAGTGAAATCCGGATCCGATCACCCCTCCACTTT
CDR3aa: CASSEIRIRSPLHF

j_gene: TRBJ2-7
v_gene: TRBV9
d_gene: NA
abundance: NA
CDR3nt: TGTGCCAGCAGCGTAGAATTAGGTGACGAGCAGTACTTC
CDR3aa: CASSVELGDEQYF

j_gene: TRBJ2-7
v_gene: TRBV30
d_gene: NA
abundance: NA
CDR3nt: TGTGCCTGGAGTGTTGAGAGGACTTTACTCTCCTACGAGCAGTACTTC
CDR3aa: CAWSVERTLLSYEQYF

j_gene: TRBJ1-5
v_gene: TRBV7-9
d_gene: NA
abundance: NA
CDR3nt: TGTGCCAGCAGCTTAGAGGGTGGGGCCAGCCAGCCCCAGCATTTT
CDR3aa: CASSLEGGASQPQHF

j_gene: TRBJ2-3
v_gene: TRBV2
d_gene: NA
abundance: NA
CDR3nt: TGTGCCAGCAGTGCCCCCCGGACCATGGGCTTCACAGATACGCAGTATTTT
CDR3aa: CASSAPRTMGFTDTQYF

j_gene: TRBJ2-2
v_gene: TRBV5-1
d_gene: TRBD1
abundance: once
CDR3nt: TGCGCCAGCAGCCCCTTGACAGGGCAAACCGGGGAGCTGTTTTTT
CDR3aa: CASSPLTGQTGELFF

j_gene: TRBJ2-2
v_gene: TRBV18
d_gene: TRBD2
abundance: NA
CDR3nt: TGTGCCAGCTCACCGATAGCGGGATCGGACACCGGGGAGCTGTTTTTT
CDR3aa: CASSPIAGSDTGELFF

j_gene: TRBJ1-1
v_gene: TRBV4-2
d_gene: TRBD1
abundance: NA
CDR3nt: TGTGCCAGCAGCCAACCTACAGGGGGGTACACTGAAGCTTTCTTT
CDR3aa: CASSQPTGGYTEAFF

j_gene: TRBJ2-5
v_gene: TRBV6-6
d_gene: NA
abundance: NA
CDR3nt: TGTGCCAGCAGTGAGACCGAACAAGAGACCCAGTACTTC
CDR3aa: CASSETEQETQYF

j_gene: TRBJ2-3
v_gene: TRBV6-1
d_gene: NA
abundance: NA
CDR3nt: TGTGCCAGCAGTGAAGCGTCACAAGATACGCAGTATTTT
CDR3aa: CASSEASQDTQYF

j_gene: TRBJ1-5
v_gene: TRBV6-2/TRBV6-3
d_gene: NA
abundance: NA
CDR3nt: TGTGCCAGCAGTTACCGGGGGGATCAGCCCCAGCATTTT
CDR3aa: CASSYRGDQPQHF

j_gene: TRBJ2-1
v_gene: TRBV5-1
d_gene: TRBD2
abundance: NA
CDR3nt: TGCGCCAGCAGCTTGGACGGCGGGAGTACCTACAATGAGCAGTTCTTC
CDR3aa: CASSLDGGSTYNEQFF

j_gene: TRBJ1-2
v_gene: TRBV7-9
d_gene: NA
abundance: NA
CDR3nt: TGTGCCAGCAGCGTGGACAGCAACTATGGCTACACCTTC
CDR3aa: CASSVDSNYGYTF

j_gene: TRBJ1-6
v_gene: TRBV10-3
d_gene: NA
abundance: NA
CDR3nt: TGTGCCATCAGTGATCGCCAGGGGCAGAATTCACCCCTCCACTTT
CDR3aa: CAISDRQGQNSPLHF

j_gene: TRBJ2-5
v_gene: TRBV6-5
d_gene: NA
abundance: NA
CDR3nt: TGTGCCAGCAGTAGGACGGTCCAAGAGACCCAGTACTTC
CDR3aa: CASSRTVQETQYF

j_gene: TRBJ2-3
v_gene: TRBV12-3/TRBV12-4
d_gene: NA
abundance: NA
CDR3nt: TGTGCCAGCAGTCCCCTCAGAGGGTATACGCAGTATTTT
CDR3aa: CASSPLRGYTQYF

j_gene: TRBJ1-1
v_gene: TRBV10-3
d_gene: NA
abundance: once
CDR3nt: TGTGCCATCAGTGCCAGTCAGAACACTGAAGCTTTCTTT
CDR3aa: CAISASQNTEAFF

j_gene: TRBJ2-3
v_gene: TRBV10-3
d_gene: TRBD2
abundance: NA
CDR3nt: TGTGCCATCAGCTCGGGGTTGGGGACTAATGAACCAGCGGGGGACTCTAGCACAGATACGCAGTATTTT
CDR3aa: CAISSGLGTNEPAGDSSTDTQYF

j_gene: TRBJ2-7
v_gene: TRBV6-5
d_gene: NA
abundance: NA
CDR3nt: TGTGCCAGCAGCGCGGGTTCGGATCCCTACGAGCAGTACTTC
CDR3aa: CASSAGSDPYEQYF

j_gene: TRBJ2-5
v_gene: TRBV6-6
d_gene: NA
abundance: once
CDR3nt: TGTGCCAGCAGTTCCACCGCCGCGGCGCCCCAAGAGACCCAGTACTTC
CDR3aa: CASSSTAAAPQETQYF

j_gene: TRBJ2-3
v_gene: TRBV7-2
d_gene: NA
abundance: NA
CDR3nt: TGTGCCAGCAGCCCCCTTGGTCAGGGGAACACAGATACGCAGTATTTT
CDR3aa: CASSPLGQGNTDTQYF

j_gene: TRBJ1-2
v_gene: TRBV7-2
d_gene: NA
abundance: NA
CDR3nt: TGTGCCAGCAGCTTAGCGCAGGGCGGCTACACCTTC
CDR3aa: CASSLAQGGYTF

j_gene: TRBJ1-1
v_gene: TRBV19
d_gene: TRBD1
abundance: NA
CDR3nt: TGTGCCAGTAAGCAGGGGGCGAACACTGAAGCTTTCTTT
CDR3aa: CASKQGANTEAFF

j_gene: TRBJ1-2
v_gene: TRBV7-6
d_gene: NA
abundance: NA
CDR3nt: TGTGCCAGCAGCTCAGATCACTATGGCTACACCTTC
CDR3aa: CASSSDHYGYTF

j_gene: TRBJ1-4
v_gene: TRBV4-2
d_gene: NA
abundance: NA
CDR3nt: TGTGCCAGCAGCCAAGTTGGGGCAGGGCCTAATGAAAAACTGTTTTTT
CDR3aa: CASSQVGAGPNEKLFF

j_gene: TRBJ2-1
v_gene: TRBV7-9
d_gene: NA
abundance: NA
CDR3nt: TGTGCCAGCAGCGGTAGGGGACCGGCTTATGAGCAGTTCTTC
CDR3aa: CASSGRGPAYEQFF

j_gene: TRBJ2-2
v_gene: TRBV7-2
d_gene: TRBD2
abundance: NA
CDR3nt: TGTGCCAGCAGCAGACTAGCTCCCGGGGAGCTGTTTTTT
CDR3aa: CASSRLAPGELFF

j_gene: TRBJ2-1
v_gene: TRBV6-4
d_gene: TRBD2
abundance: NA
CDR3nt: TGTGCCAGCAGTGCGGCGGGGGGATCCTACAATGAGCAGTTCTTC
CDR3aa: CASSAAGGSYNEQFF

j_gene: TRBJ2-7
v_gene: TRBV9
d_gene: NA
abundance: NA
CDR3nt: TGTGCCAGCAGCGTAGATACAGGGAGCTACGAGCAGTACTTC
CDR3aa: CASSVDTGSYEQYF